These 21 T cell receptor beta chains were all obtained from the same sample, sequenced in a study of beta chain features in type 1 diabetes. The study reverse transcribed the entire isolated RNA, so it sequenced expressed TCRB transcripts. The data were produced by immunoSEQ multiplex PCR, yet TCRdb's version contains in-frame clones alone and is incomplete. The sample yields 900,000 or so clones, 15% to 20% seen once. The material sequenced was naive CD4+ T cells from blood. Every receptor here comes from a woman aged 18-35 years in good health.

The chain has TRBV11-2 and TRBJ1-2; TRBD1 might be the D (5 bases). Trimming removed 1 base at V and 2 bases at J, with 17 bases between. Germline CDR1 and CDR2: SGHAT and FQNNGV. This CDR3 contains 17 residues. The CDR3, as DNA: TGTGCCAGCAGCTTAGCCGTGGGGCCCGCAAACAACTATGGCTACACCTTC. This codes for CASSLAVGPANNYGYTF.

This clone was found a few times. The same CDR3 is also encoded by other DNA sequences in this sample. V gene TRBV11-2 combines with J gene TRBJ2-3; unclear D gene. Trimming took 0 bases from V and 2 from J, leaving 3 bases between them. This CDR3 region has 13 residues. Per the germline V gene, CDR1 is SGHAT and CDR2 is FQNNGV. CDR3: CASSLDYTDTQYF. The CDR3 nucleotides are TGTGCCAGCAGCTTAGATTACACAGATACGCAGTATTTT.

This sequence joins TRBV29-1 and TRBJ2-5, with TRBD2 identical over 8 bases. The CDR3 is 14 amino acids. Per the germline V gene, CDR1 is SQVTM and CDR2 is ANQGSEA. Trimming cost V 1 base and J 5 bases; bases outside gene matches: 6. The CDR3 sequence is CSVEGTAGGETQYF. As DNA, the CDR3 is TGCAGCGTTGAAGGGACGGCGGGAGGTGAGACCCAGTACTTC.

The table lists this clone with a few counts. This rearrangement joins TRBV15 to TRBJ2-1; D call uncertain. CDR3 length equals 12 residues. CDR1 is LNHNV, CDR2 YYDKDF, per germline (reference sequence). V was pared by 5 bases and J by 11 bases, with 13 bases between. The CDR3 loop reads CATSRPDLQQFF. DNA for the CDR3: TGTGCCACCAGCCGGCCAGATCTTCAGCAGTTCTTC.

This clone turned up a few times. This chain connects TRBV7-2 to TRBJ1-1; D is undetermined. With 3 bases removed from V and 3 bases from J, the gap between germline ends came to 8 bases. The germline V gene has CDR1 SGHTA and CDR2 FQGNSA. The CDR3 extends over 13 amino acids. CDR3: CASSFKVDTEAFF. The DNA of the CDR3 is TGTGCCAGCAGCTTTAAGGTTGACACTGAAGCTTTCTTT.

This chain connects TRBV6-1 to TRBJ1-5, with no clear D. The V gene's germline CDR1 is MNHNS and CDR2 SASEGT. Trimming left V 7 bases short and J 6 bases short, with 13 bases between. The CDR3 covers 13 residues. CDR3 sequence reads: CASTSPLRQPQHF. The DNA for the CDR3 is TGTGCCAGCACCTCTCCCCTGCGTCAGCCCCAGCATTTT.

The chain is built from TRBV2 and TRBJ1-4; 10 nucleotides agree with TRBD1. V trimming: 4 bases; J trimming: 8 bases; junction bases outside the gene matches: 4. The CDR3 consists of 14 residues. The V gene's germline CDR1 is SNHLY and CDR2 FYNNEI. CDR3: CASSGGQGEEKLFF. CDR3 sequence (DNA): TGTGCCAGCAGTGGCGGACAGGGGGAAGAAAAACTGTTTTTT.

J is TRBJ2-1 and V is TRBV7-8; D unclear. Per germline, CDR1 SGHVS and CDR2 FQNEAQ. The CDR3 totals 15 residues. Trimming removed 1 base from V and 7 bases from J, with 14 bases in between. In DNA form, the CDR3 reads TGTGCCAGCAGCTTAGGTTCCGCTAGGACGAATGAGCAGTTCTTC. Amino acids: CASSLGSARTNEQFF.

The V and J genes are TRBV5-1 and TRBJ1-1; the D is unclear. The ends were cut back, 0 bases at V and 1 base at J, with 7 bases in the middle. This CDR3 has 14 residues. Germline V gives CDR1 SGHRS, CDR2 YFSETQ. In DNA, the CDR3 is TGCGCCAGCAGCTTGGCCTGGGAGAACACTGAAGCTTTCTTT. Translating it yields CASSLAWENTEAFF. The entire variable domain, with the rest obtained from reference TRBV5-1 and TRBJ1-1, is as follows: KAGVTQTPRYLIKTRGQQVTLSCSPISGHRSVSWYQQTPGQGLQFLFEYFSETQRNKGNFPGRFSGRQFSNSRSEMNVSTLELGDSALYLCASSLAWENTEAFFGQGTRLTVV.

The CDR3 loop reads CASSSPTAFYTF. CDR3 in DNA: TGTGCCAGCAGCAGTCCGACAGCTTTCTACACCTTC. The V and J genes are TRBV7-8 and TRBJ1-2, with D possibly TRBD1 on 5 matching bases. The CDR3 is 12 residues long. Per the germline V gene, CDR1 is SGHVS and CDR2 is FQNEAQ. The ends were cut back, 5 bases at V and 10 bases at J, with 14 bases in the middle.

This chain links TRBV11-2 with TRBJ1-5, with D possibly matching TRBD1 (6 bases). Per germline, CDR1 SGHAT and CDR2 FQNNGV. CDR3 length: 15 amino acids. V was shortened by 6 bases and J by 2 bases, with 14 bases between the two germline ends. The CDR3 bases are TGTGCCAGCAGTATTACCACAGGGCGCAATCAGCCCCAGCATTTT. Its translation: CASSITTGRNQPQHF.

The chain couples TRBV29-1 to TRBJ2-5; 8 bases map to TRBD1. The CDR3 has 12 amino acids. The V gene end was trimmed by 7 bases and the J gene end by 2 bases; junction bases not matched to a gene: 3. The germline V gene has CDR1 SQVTM and CDR2 ANQGSEA. The CDR3 here is CSGRQGQETQYF. The CDR3 DNA reads TGCAGCGGCCGACAGGGGCAAGAGACCCAGTACTTC.

There are a few counts of this clone. The chain uses TRBV7-9 and TRBJ1-1, with TRBD1 as a possible D gene (5 bases). Germline V gives CDR1 SEHNR, CDR2 FQNEAQ (reference sequence). The ends were cut back, 5 bases at V and 6 bases at J, with 19 bases in the middle. The length of the CDR3 is 15 residues. The CDR3 protein is CASSRGPRVSAEAFF. The DNA for the CDR3 is TGTGCCAGCAGCAGGGGTCCGAGGGTGTCGGCTGAAGCTTTCTTT.

This chain links TRBV11-2 with TRBJ2-5; D is uncertain. The CDR3 sequence is 12 residues long. Germline CDR1 reads SGHAT; CDR2 reads FQNNGV. V was clipped by 5 bases and J by 5 bases, with 9 bases between them. CDR3 sequence (DNA): TGTGCCAGCAGCCAAACGTCGGAGACCCAGTACTTC. This encodes CASSQTSETQYF.

This clone was picked up many times. The DNA for the CDR3 is TGTGCCATCAAGGCCAGCTCGAACACCGGGGAGCTGTTTTTT. It translates to CAIKASSNTGELFF. The V call is TRBV10-3, the J call TRBJ2-2; D not certain. CDR1 is ENHRY and CDR2 is SYGVKD in the germline V gene. Trimming took 7 bases from V and 0 from J, leaving 9 bases between them. The CDR3 is 14 residues long.

This clone was seen only a few times. The CDR3 reads CASSLTGGGGYTF. Here the CDR3 DNA reads TGTGCCAGCAGCTTGACAGGGGGAGGTGGCTACACCTTC. The V gene is TRBV7-9, the J gene TRBJ1-2; 9 bases match TRBD1. This CDR3 is 13 amino acids long. CDR1 is SEHNR and CDR2 is FQNEAQ in the germline V gene (reference sequence). V lost 3 bases and J lost 7; bases outside the gene matches: 3.

V and J are TRBV29-1 and TRBJ1-4; 9 bases are a match to TRBD1. V lost 5 bases and J lost 7; bases outside the gene matches: 8. This CDR3 region has 14 residues. Germline loops: CDR1 SQVTM, CDR2 ANQGSEA. The CDR3 region is CSVRLGQGGEKLFF. CDR3 DNA sequence: TGCAGCGTTCGTCTGGGACAGGGAGGTGAAAAACTGTTTTTT.

This clone was counted only a few times. This chain uses TRBV18 with TRBJ2-6, with TRBD1 matching over 7 bases. The CDR3 has 18 residues. The V and J ends lost 6 bases and 0 bases, in that order; junction bases with no gene match: 11. Germline loops: CDR1 KGHSH, CDR2 LQKENI. The CDR3 reads CASSTGNRGISGANVLTF. DNA for the CDR3: TGTGCCAGCTCGACCGGCAACAGGGGTATCTCTGGGGCCAACGTCCTGACTTTC.

The chain employs TRBV7-3 and TRBJ2-2, with TRBD2 as a possible D gene (6 bases). Trimming cost V 1 base and J 4 bases, with 13 bases left between them. CDR3 length: 16 residues. Per the germline V gene, CDR1 is SGHTA and CDR2 is FQGTGA. For the CDR3, the DNA is TGTGCCAGCAGCTTAATGGGAGGATGGACCACCGGGGAGCTGTTTTTT. Its translation is CASSLMGGWTTGELFF.

This clone was counted only a few times. J is TRBJ2-6 and V is TRBV7-8, with TRBD2 as a possible D gene (7 bases). The CDR3 extends over 16 amino acids. V was clipped by 5 bases and J by 2 bases, with 13 bases between them. Germline loops: CDR1 SGHVS, CDR2 FQNEAQ. The CDR3 is CASSPRGAAGANVLTF. CDR3 nucleotides: TGTGCCAGCAGCCCTCGGGGGGCAGCTGGGGCCAACGTCCTGACTTTC.

The chain joins TRBV29-1 to TRBJ2-1; the D gene could be TRBD1 or TRBD2 (5 bases each). The CDR3 loop spans 12 amino acids. Deletions cut 3 bases from V and 7 bases from J, with 10 bases between. Germline CDR1 and CDR2: SQVTM and ANQGSEA. The CDR3: CSVDRGGNEQFF. For the CDR3, the DNA is TGCAGCGTTGATAGGGGCGGGAATGAGCAGTTCTTC.